The clone carrying this T cell receptor beta chain was counted at least ten times. Its specificity is unknown. Compared with germline, one end of the junction differs, possibly owing to a read error. This sample was taken from a study of T-cell memory formation after mild COVID-19. Background on the study: Clusters of TCRs were largely donor specific. Overall study findings and caveats: There was a balanced CD4/CD8 profile in clones contracting day 15 to 85, and later expanders leaned CD4+.

TCRdb re-analysed the 5' RACE reads in MiXCR, keeping a single row per CDR3 protein. Found here are about 360,000 distinct CDR3 sequences, approximately 14% of them singletons; the top ten hold 22%. Per the germline V gene, CDR1 is MNHEY and CDR2 is SVGAGI. The CDR3 sequence is 14 residues long. Sequenced material: PBMCs or a T cell subset sorted from them (not recorded which). The gene calls are TRBV6-5 and TRBJ1-1, with D perhaps TRBD1 (5 bases). The sequence derives from a man aged 18 to 30 who had mild COVID-19 (a few samples of this study predate the infection). Cell type and time point are not known. For the CDR3, the DNA is TGTGCCAGCAGTTCCCCGGGGGTGAAGACTGAAGCTTTCTTT. This sequence encodes CASSSPGVKTEAFF.